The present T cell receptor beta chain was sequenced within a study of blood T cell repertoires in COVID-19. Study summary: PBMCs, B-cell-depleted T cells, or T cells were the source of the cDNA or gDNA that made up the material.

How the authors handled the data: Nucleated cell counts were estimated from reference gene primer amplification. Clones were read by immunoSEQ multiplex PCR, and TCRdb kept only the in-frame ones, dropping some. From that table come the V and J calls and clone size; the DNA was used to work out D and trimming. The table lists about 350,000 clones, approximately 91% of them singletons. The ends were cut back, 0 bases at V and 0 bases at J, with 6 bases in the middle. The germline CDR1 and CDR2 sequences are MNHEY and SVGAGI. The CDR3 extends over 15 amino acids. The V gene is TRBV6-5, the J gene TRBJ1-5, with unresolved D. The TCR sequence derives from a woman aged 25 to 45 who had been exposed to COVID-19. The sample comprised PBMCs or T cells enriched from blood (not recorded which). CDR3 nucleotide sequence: TGTGCCAGCAGTTACTCTCCAGATAGCAATCAGCCCCAGCATTTT. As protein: CASSYSPDSNQPQHF.